One sample yielded the 13 T cell receptor beta chains listed below, sequenced in a study of T cell responses to AZD1222 COVID-19 vaccine. Sequenced by immunoSEQ multiplex PCR; TCRdb stores in-frame clones only, minus some. The sample lists over 70,000 clones, roughly 87% occurring once. The input for sequencing was peripheral blood, taken 28 days after the second AZD1222 dose. The receptors derive from an adult who received the AZD1222 COVID-19 vaccine.

The chain recombines TRBV24-1 with TRBJ2-7; a weak D match, TRBD2 (6 bases). Trimming shortened V by 5 bases and J by 0 bases, and 13 bases separated the two germline ends. The CDR3 runs 15 residues. Looked up from germline, CDR1 is KGHDR and CDR2 is SFDVKD. The CDR3 loop is CATSGAGTGSYEQYF. In DNA form, the CDR3 reads TGTGCCACCAGTGGCGCCGGGACTGGCTCCTACGAGCAGTACTTC.

The chain is built from TRBV9 and TRBJ1-2, with D perhaps matching TRBD1 (6 bases). CDR1 is SGDLS, CDR2 YYNGEE, per germline. V lost 1 base and J 2 bases, leaving 6 bases between the germline ends. This CDR3 has 13 residues. CDR3: CASSVQGNYGYTF. The DNA for the CDR3 is TGTGCCAGCAGCGTACAGGGGAACTATGGCTACACCTTC.

The chain uses TRBV19 and TRBJ1-4; D is uncertain. V was cut by 3 bases and J by 8 bases, with 7 bases left in between. This CDR3 is 12 amino acids long. The germline CDR1 and CDR2 sequences are LNHDA and SQIVND (reference sequence). The chain's CDR3 is CASSIPDEKLFF. The DNA for the CDR3 is TGTGCCAGTAGTATTCCGGACGAAAAACTGTTTTTT.

This rearrangement joins TRBV28 to TRBJ1-5, with 9 bases aligning to TRBD1. This CDR3 contains 14 residues. J was trimmed by 4 bases and V by 8 bases; bases with no gene match: 6. Per the germline V gene, CDR1 is MDHEN and CDR2 is SYDVKM. The DNA of the CDR3 is TGTGCCAGCTGGGACAGGGCCTATAATCAGCCCCAGCATTTT. This codes for CASWDRAYNQPQHF.

The gene calls are TRBV10-1 and TRBJ1-4; a weak D match, TRBD1 (6 bases). This CDR3 region has 15 residues. Germline V gene data show CDR1 as WNHNN and CDR2 as SYGVQD (reference sequence). V dropped 2 bases and J dropped 7 bases, with 14 bases sitting between them. The DNA for the CDR3 is TGCGCCAGCAGTGAGAAGCAGGGGCTGGCTGAAAAACTGTTTTTT. Translating gives CASSEKQGLAEKLFF.

The sample holds a few counts of this clone. The chain combines TRBV9 with TRBJ2-7; 8 bases match TRBD1. This CDR3 region has 15 residues. The ends lost 7 bases at V and 1 base at J; junction bases unmatched: 10. Germline V gives CDR1 SGDLS, CDR2 YYNGEE. In DNA, the CDR3 is TGTGCCAGCTCCGTAGGGGGACAGGAGTCCTACGAGCAGTACTTC. This encodes CASSVGGQESYEQYF.

The chain couples TRBV19 to TRBJ2-3; D unresolved. Germline V lookup: CDR1 LNHDA, CDR2 SQIVND (reference sequence). Trimming removed 6 bases at V and 2 bases at J, with 9 bases between. This CDR3 spans 13 amino acids. DNA of the CDR3: TGTGCCAGTAGAGCAGAGAACACAGATACGCAGTATTTT. Translating it yields CASRAENTDTQYF. Variable domain in full (rest from reference TRBV19 and TRBJ2-3): DGGITQSPKYLFRKEGQNVTLSCEQNLNHDAMYWYRQDPGQGLRLIYYSQIVNDFQKGDIAEGYSVSREKKESFPLTVTSAQKNPTAFYLCASRAENTDTQYFGPGTRLTVL.

This clone showed up just once. The rearrangement joins TRBV11-2 to TRBJ1-1; D gene unclear. The germline CDR1 and CDR2 sequences are SGHAT and FQNNGV. V lost 5 bases to trimming and J lost 5 bases, with 15 bases between them. There are 14 residues in the CDR3. Here the CDR3 DNA reads TGTGCCAGCAGCCCACGGGTCAAAAAGACTGAAGCTTTCTTT. Its translation: CASSPRVKKTEAFF.

V is TRBV14 and J is TRBJ2-7; D gene ambiguous. This CDR3 has 13 residues. V lost 0 bases and J 0 bases, leaving 3 bases between the germline ends. CDR1 is SGHDN, CDR2 FVKESK, per germline. CDR3 DNA: TGTGCCAGCAGCCAAGATGCCTCCTACGAGCAGTACGTC. Translation: CASSQDASYEQYV.

J is TRBJ2-5 and V is TRBV19; 11 nucleotides agree with TRBD2. The CDR3 sequence is 14 residues long. Trimming cost V 5 bases and J 5 bases; bases outside gene matches: 4. Germline CDR1 and CDR2: LNHDA and SQIVND (reference sequence). CDR3 nucleotide sequence: TGTGCCAGTAGTCTAGCGGGGGGCTGGGAGACCCAGTACTTC. Translating gives CASSLAGGWETQYF.

The CDR3 spells CASSAGGGSYNEQFF. The CDR3 DNA is TGTGCCAGCAGTGCAGGGGGCGGCTCCTACAATGAGCAGTTCTTC. The chain uses TRBV2 and TRBJ2-1; TRBD1 matches at 8 bases. V lost 4 bases to trimming and J lost 0 bases; unmatched junction nucleotides: 2. CDR1 SNHLY and CDR2 FYNNEI come from the germline V gene. The CDR3 loop spans 15 amino acids.

A single count supports this clone. This chain links TRBV6-5 with TRBJ1-3; a possible D gene is TRBD1 (6 bases). V was pared by 6 bases and J by 2 bases, with 14 bases between. This CDR3 is 15 amino acids long. Germline-derived CDR1 and CDR2 are MNHEY and SVGAGI. CDR3 coding DNA: TGTGCCAGCAGCCTAGGGGGGTTTGCTGGAAACACCATATATTTT. This codes for CASSLGGFAGNTIYF.

The chain joins TRBV6-5 to TRBJ2-7, with 12 bases lining up with TRBD2. J was trimmed by 4 bases and V by 0 bases; bases with no gene match: 4. CDR1 is MNHEY and CDR2 is SVGAGI in the germline V gene. This CDR3 contains 16 residues. The CDR3 protein is CASSYSRTSGAYEQYV. The CDR3 DNA reads TGTGCCAGCAGTTACTCGAGGACTAGCGGGGCTTACGAGCAGTACGTC.